A single sample gave rise to the 23 T cell receptor beta chains below, sequenced in a study of blood T cell repertoires in COVID-19. Assay: immunoSEQ multiplex PCR; the TCRdb copy retains only in-frame clones and omits some. Of approximately 270,000 clones in the sample, about four fifths were seen once. Sequenced: peripheral blood. The source is a person between 65 and 79 years old with COVID-19, enrolled during active disease.

V gene TRBV19 combines with J gene TRBJ1-2; TRBD1 matches 10 bases. The CDR3 covers 14 residues. The junction had 8 bases not matched to a gene; V was cut back by 5 bases and J by 8 bases. Germline lookup yields CDR1 LNHDA and CDR2 SQIVND (reference sequence). Written as DNA, the CDR3 is TGTGCCAGTAGTCGGACAGGGGGTTCGAGCGGCTACACCTTC. As protein: CASSRTGGSSGYTF.

This chain connects TRBV4-1 to TRBJ2-1; 14 positions agree with TRBD2. Germline V gives CDR1 MGHRA, CDR2 YSYEKL. V lost 1 base to trimming and J lost 5 bases; unmatched junction nucleotides: 4. CDR3 size: 17 residues. The DNA for the CDR3 is TGCGCCAGCAGCCAAGGAGGACTAGCGGGGGGCAACAATGAGCAGTTCTTC. As protein: CASSQGGLAGGNNEQFF.

The rearrangement links TRBV6-6 to TRBJ1-3, with D tentatively TRBD1 (5 bases). The ends were cut back, 7 bases at V and 2 bases at J, with 12 bases in the middle. Per germline, CDR1 MNHNY and CDR2 SVGAGI (reference sequence). The CDR3 contains 14 residues. The CDR3 loop is CASTPAGAGNTIYF. CDR3 DNA sequence: TGTGCCAGCACCCCCGCGGGGGCTGGAAACACCATATATTTT.

The J gene is TRBJ1-4, the V gene TRBV27; 9 nucleotides match TRBD1. This CDR3 has 16 residues. Per the germline V gene, CDR1 is MNHEY and CDR2 is SMNVEV (reference sequence). The trim removed 6 bases at V and 8 bases at J, leaving 13 bases unmatched. As DNA, the CDR3 is TGTGCCAGCAGCCGGGACAGGGCAGGAGGGGGAGAAAAACTGTTTTTT. This codes for CASSRDRAGGGEKLFF.

This clone has just one count. The chain uses TRBV3-1 (or the pseudogene TRBV3-2) and TRBJ1-3, with D uncertain. The V gene's germline CDR1 is LGHDT and CDR2 YNNKEL (reference sequence). The V gene lost 1 base and the J gene lost 4 bases, with 11 bases spanning the gap. The CDR3 is made up of 15 amino acids. The CDR3 spells CASSQGPERGNTIYF. The CDR3, as DNA: TGTGCCAGCAGCCAAGGGCCGGAGAGGGGAAACACCATATATTTT.

There are a few counts of this clone. This sequence joins TRBV28 and TRBJ1-4; TRBD1 matches 9 bases. V lost 7 bases to trimming and J lost 5 bases; unmatched junction nucleotides: 8. The CDR3 is 15 residues long. Germline CDR1 is MDHEN and CDR2 is SYDVKM. The CDR3 sequence is CASTLGGTGNEKLFF. The CDR3 nucleotides are TGTGCCAGCACCCTAGGGGGGACAGGGAATGAAAAACTGTTTTTT.

V usage is TRBV27 and J usage is TRBJ1-2, with 10 bases that match TRBD1. Unmatched junction bases numbered 8, after V lost 3 bases and J lost 4 bases. Germline assignment: CDR1 MNHEY and CDR2 SMNVEV (reference sequence). The length of the CDR3 is 16 residues. CDR3: CASSFQDRGYLYGYTF. The CDR3 coding sequence is TGTGCCAGCAGTTTCCAGGACAGGGGGTATCTCTATGGCTACACCTTC.

The chain employs TRBV12-3 or TRBV12-4 and TRBJ1-2, with TRBD1 as a possible D gene (6 bases). V lost 5 bases and J lost 3, with 10 bases in between. This CDR3 has 13 amino acids. As DNA, the CDR3 is TGTGCCAGCAGTCAACAGGGTTACTATGGCTACACCTTC. It specifies CASSQQGYYGYTF.

The V gene is TRBV7-7, the J gene TRBJ2-7; D may be TRBD2 (7 bases). Trimming took 5 bases from V and 7 from J, leaving 12 bases between them. Germline CDR1 SSHAT, CDR2 FNYEAQ (reference sequence). CDR3 length: 12 amino acids. DNA for the CDR3: TGTGCCAGCAGCACCGAGGGGGGGGAGCAGTACTTC. Amino acid sequence: CASSTEGGEQYF. The full variable domain, completed using reference TRBV7-7 and TRBJ2-7, is GAGVSQSPRYKVTKRGQDVTLRCDPISSHATLYWYQQALGQGPEFLTYFNYEAQPDKSGLPSDRFSAERPEGSISTLTIQRTEQRDSAMYRCASSTEGGEQYFGPGTRLTVT.

The V and J genes are TRBV7-6 and TRBJ2-7; D gene uncertain. The CDR3 spans 15 residues. CDR1 and CDR2 (germline): SGHVS, FNYEAQ. V dropped 4 bases and J dropped 4 bases, with 17 bases sitting between them. In DNA, the CDR3 is TGTGCCAGCAGCTCTAGTCCGGGTGGCCTTTACGAGCAGTACTTC. Translated: CASSSSPGGLYEQYF.

The chain uses TRBV18 and TRBJ1-5, with 8 nucleotides matching TRBD1. Per the germline V gene, CDR1 is KGHSH and CDR2 is LQKENI. The CDR3 extends over 15 amino acids. V lost 2 bases, J lost 4 bases, and 4 bases stayed unmatched. In DNA form, the CDR3 reads TGTGCCAGCTCACCAGACAGGGGCGAGAATCAGCCCCAGCATTTT. Its translation is CASSPDRGENQPQHF.

This clone was counted once. The rearrangement uses TRBV28 and TRBJ2-3; 7 bases are a match to TRBD2. The germline V gene has CDR1 MDHEN and CDR2 SYDVKM. With V trimmed by 6 bases and J by 6 bases, 12 bases remained unmatched. This CDR3 contains 15 residues. CDR3 protein: CASRSAVGGIDTQYF. The CDR3 coding sequence is TGTGCCAGCAGATCCGCGGTGGGAGGGATCGATACGCAGTATTTT.

The chain uses TRBV3-1 (or the pseudogene TRBV3-2) and TRBJ1-2; maybe TRBD1 (6 bases). CDR1 and CDR2 (germline): LGHDT, YNNKEL (reference sequence). CDR3 length: 12 residues. Trimming took off 4 bases at V and 7 bases at J, with 10 bases between the two ends. The CDR3 region has the DNA TGTGCCAGCAGCCCGACAGGCGGTGGCTACACCTTC. Protein sequence: CASSPTGGGYTF.

V is TRBV5-1 and J is TRBJ2-3; weak D call: TRBD1 (6 bases). The length of the CDR3 is 15 residues. Per germline, CDR1 SGHRS and CDR2 YFSETQ. Trimming removed 0 bases at V and 1 base at J, with 9 bases between. Here the CDR3 DNA reads TGCGCCAGCAGCTTGGATGGGGGCCGCACAGATACGCAGTATTTT. Translation: CASSLDGGRTDTQYF. The whole variable domain, filled in from reference TRBV5-1 and TRBJ2-3, reads KAGVTQTPRYLIKTRGQQVTLSCSPISGHRSVSWYQQTPGQGLQFLFEYFSETQRNKGNFPGRFSGRQFSNSRSEMNVSTLELGDSALYLCASSLDGGRTDTQYFGPGTRLTVL.

This clone was observed a handful of times. The chain recombines TRBV6-5 with TRBJ1-6; D is unclear. V gave up 6 bases and J gave up 10 bases, with 16 bases separating them. In germline, CDR1 is MNHEY, CDR2 SVGAGI. There are 14 residues in the CDR3. DNA for the CDR3: TGTGCCAGCAGGGACGGCAGGAGGAAGTCACCCCTCCACTTT. It is translated as CASRDGRRKSPLHF.

The chain combines TRBV24-1 with TRBJ1-2; no clear D. The length of the CDR3 is 14 residues. V was shortened by 1 base and J by 5 bases, with 10 bases between the two germline ends. Germline V CDR1 and CDR2: KGHDR, SFDVKD. In DNA form, the CDR3 reads TGTGCCACCAGTGATTTAGAAACCGGTTATGGCTACACCTTC. The encoded protein is CATSDLETGYGYTF.

The rearrangement uses TRBV6-7 and TRBJ2-5; 12 bases are shared with TRBD2. TRBV6-7 counts as an open reading frame of uncertain function. After removal of 4 bases from V and 0 bases from J, the junction contained 9 bases not matched to a gene. This CDR3 spans 18 amino acids. For the CDR3, the DNA is TGTGCCAGCAGTTGGCCCTATGGGACTAGCGGGTACCAAGAGACCCAGTACTTC. Its translation is CASSWPYGTSGYQETQYF.

The chain couples TRBV13 to TRBJ1-2; 9 bases fit TRBD1. J was trimmed by 6 bases and V by 5 bases; bases with no gene match: 4. The CDR3 runs 13 residues. The germline V gene has CDR1 PRHDT and CDR2 FYEKMQ (reference sequence). The CDR3: CASSPGTGNGYTF. DNA for the CDR3: TGTGCCAGCAGCCCCGGGACAGGGAATGGCTACACCTTC. Full variable domain (outside the CDR3, taken from reference TRBV13 and TRBJ1-2): AAGVIQSPRHLIKEKRETATLKCYPIPRHDTVYWYQQGPGQDPQFLISFYEKMQSDKGSIPDRFSAQQFSDYHSELNMSSLELGDSALYFCASSPGTGNGYTFGSGTRLTVV.

The chain is built from TRBV4-1 and TRBJ1-4; TRBD1 matches at 8 bases. V shed 4 bases, J shed 7 bases, and the junction held 14 bases outside the gene matches. The germline V gene has CDR1 MGHRA and CDR2 YSYEKL. The CDR3 length is 17 residues. CDR3 loop: CASSLKGRGLVGEKLFF. The CDR3 DNA sequence: TGCGCCAGCAGCCTCAAGGGCAGGGGGCTTGTAGGTGAAAAACTGTTTTTT.

The rearrangement links TRBV11-2 to TRBJ2-7; 7 bases agree with TRBD1. Germline CDR1 reads SGHAT; CDR2 reads FQNNGV. After removal of 8 bases from V and 3 bases from J, the junction contained 10 bases not matched to a gene. The CDR3 spans 14 residues. The CDR3 coding sequence is TGTGCCAGCGGACCCCTGGACAGGTTCTACGAGCAGTACTTC. Its translation is CASGPLDRFYEQYF.

J is TRBJ1-3 and V is TRBV10-3; D ambiguous. This CDR3 comprises 14 residues. Per germline, CDR1 ENHRY and CDR2 SYGVKD. V lost 8 bases to trimming and J lost 4 bases, with 15 bases between them. This CDR3 reads CAIYGGEIGNTIYF. The CDR3 region has the DNA TGTGCCATCTATGGTGGGGAGATAGGAAACACCATATATTTT.

The chain links TRBV18 to TRBJ1-1; D possibly corresponds to TRBD1 (6 bases). This CDR3 has 14 residues. Germline V CDR1 and CDR2: KGHSH, LQKENI. Trimming left V 4 bases short and J 5 bases short, with 14 bases between. The CDR3 DNA sequence: TGTGCCAGCTCACTACAGGGTTTGTCTACTGAAGCTTTCTTT. Translation gives CASSLQGLSTEAFF.

As for this clone: Other DNA sequences in the sample encode the same CDR3. The genes are TRBV9 and TRBJ2-3; the D gene is possibly TRBD1 (6 bases). CDR1 and CDR2 from the germline V gene are SGDLS and YYNGEE. The length of the CDR3 is 15 residues. Between the trimmed V and J ends, which lost 2 bases and 3 bases, there was a span of 13 bases. CDR3 in amino acids: CASSVIPTGTDTQYF. In nucleotides, the CDR3 is TGTGCCAGCAGCGTTATTCCTACAGGGACAGATACGCAGTATTTT.